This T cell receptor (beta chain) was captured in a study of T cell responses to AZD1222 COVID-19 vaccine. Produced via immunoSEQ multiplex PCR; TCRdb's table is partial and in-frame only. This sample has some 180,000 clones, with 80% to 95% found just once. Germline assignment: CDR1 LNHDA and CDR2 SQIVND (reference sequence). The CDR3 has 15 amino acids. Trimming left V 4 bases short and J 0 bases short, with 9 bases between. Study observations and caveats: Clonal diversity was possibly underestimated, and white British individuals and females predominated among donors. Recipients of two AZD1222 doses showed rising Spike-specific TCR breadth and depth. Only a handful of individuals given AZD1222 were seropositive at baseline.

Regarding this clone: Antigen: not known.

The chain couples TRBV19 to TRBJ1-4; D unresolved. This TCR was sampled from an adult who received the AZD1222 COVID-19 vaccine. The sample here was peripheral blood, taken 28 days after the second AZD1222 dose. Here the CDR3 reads CASSTVAATNEKLFF. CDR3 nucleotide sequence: TGTGCCAGTAGTACAGTAGCCGCAACTAATGAAAAACTGTTTTTT.